This TCR beta chain was retrieved from a study of molecular identifiers for immune sequencing clone quantification. Trimming cost V 11 bases and J 0 bases, with 17 bases left between them. There are 14 residues in the CDR3. TCRdb reprocessed the PCR reads with MiXCR, giving one entry per CDR3 protein. The repertoire has about half a million distinct CDR3 sequences, around 21% of them found once; the top ten carry 0.7% to 0.95%. This clonotype occurred a few times. This chain connects TRBV12-3 or TRBV12-4 to TRBJ2-7; TRBD1 or TRBD2 may be the D gene (5 bases each). The TCR sequence derives from a human donor in good health. Some libraries in this study had Jurkat cell RNA spiked in. Input material: naive CD8+ T cells from blood, with Jurkat cell RNA spiked in. Subset given: FACS-sorted CD8+CD4-CCR7+CD45RA+ naive T cells. DNA for the CDR3: TGTGCCGTAGCCGGGACCGACTCCTCCTACGAGCAGTACTTC. This codes for CAVAGTDSSYEQYF.